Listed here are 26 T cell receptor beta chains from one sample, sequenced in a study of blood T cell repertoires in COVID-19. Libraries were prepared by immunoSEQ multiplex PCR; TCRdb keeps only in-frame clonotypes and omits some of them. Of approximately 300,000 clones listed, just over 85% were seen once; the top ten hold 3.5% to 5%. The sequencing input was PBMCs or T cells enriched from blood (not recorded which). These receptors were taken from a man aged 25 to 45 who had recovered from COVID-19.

As DNA, the CDR3 is TGTGCCAGTAGTTGGGCTAGCGGGATTCAAGAGACCCAGTACTTC. The encoded protein is CASSWASGIQETQYF. This chain connects TRBV19 to TRBJ2-5; 9 positions agree with TRBD2. The CDR3 sequence is 15 residues long. V lost 5 bases to trimming and J lost 2 bases; unmatched junction nucleotides: 6. Germline-derived CDR1 and CDR2 are LNHDA and SQIVND (reference sequence).

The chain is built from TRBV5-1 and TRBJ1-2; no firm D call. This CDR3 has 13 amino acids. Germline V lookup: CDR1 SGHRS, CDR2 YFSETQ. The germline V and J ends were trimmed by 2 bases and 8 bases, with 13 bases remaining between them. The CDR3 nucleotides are TGCGCCAGCAGCTTTGGCACGGGTGGGGGCTACACCTTC. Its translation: CASSFGTGGGYTF.

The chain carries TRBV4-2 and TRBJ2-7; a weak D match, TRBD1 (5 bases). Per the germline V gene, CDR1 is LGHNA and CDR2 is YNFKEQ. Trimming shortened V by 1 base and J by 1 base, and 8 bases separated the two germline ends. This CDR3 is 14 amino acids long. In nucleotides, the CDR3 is TGTGCCAGCAGCCAAGGTCAGGGTTCCTACGAGCAGTACTTC. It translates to CASSQGQGSYEQYF.

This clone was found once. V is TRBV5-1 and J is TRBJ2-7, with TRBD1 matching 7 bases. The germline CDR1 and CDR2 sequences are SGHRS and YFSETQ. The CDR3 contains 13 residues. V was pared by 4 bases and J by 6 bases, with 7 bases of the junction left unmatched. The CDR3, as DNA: TGCGCCAGCAGCAGGGAACAGGGGTCCGAGCAGTACTTC. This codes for CASSREQGSEQYF.

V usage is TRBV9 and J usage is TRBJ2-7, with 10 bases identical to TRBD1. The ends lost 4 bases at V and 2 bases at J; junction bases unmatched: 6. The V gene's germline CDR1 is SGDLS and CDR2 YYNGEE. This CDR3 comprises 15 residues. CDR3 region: CASSPSTGGTYEQYF. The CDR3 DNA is TGTGCCAGCAGCCCTTCGACAGGGGGCACCTACGAGCAGTACTTC.

CDR3 in DNA: TGTGCCTGGAGTACTTCGCAGGTTGACTATGGAGGCTACACCTTC. It specifies CAWSTSQVDYGGYTF. The gene calls are TRBV30 and TRBJ1-2; D remains ambiguous. Trimming stripped 2 bases from V and 8 bases from J, with 21 bases between. This CDR3 comprises 15 residues. CDR1 and CDR2 from the germline V gene are GTSNPN and SVGIG (reference sequence).

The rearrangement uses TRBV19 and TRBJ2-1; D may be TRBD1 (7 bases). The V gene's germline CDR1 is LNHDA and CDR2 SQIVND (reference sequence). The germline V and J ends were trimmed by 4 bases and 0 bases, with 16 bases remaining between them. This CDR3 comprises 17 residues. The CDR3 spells CASSNEEGAFSYNEQFF. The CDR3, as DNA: TGTGCCAGTAGTAATGAGGAGGGGGCCTTCTCCTACAATGAGCAGTTCTTC. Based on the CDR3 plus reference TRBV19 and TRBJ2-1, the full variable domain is DGGITQSPKYLFRKEGQNVTLSCEQNLNHDAMYWYRQDPGQGLRLIYYSQIVNDFQKGDIAEGYSVSREKKESFPLTVTSAQKNPTAFYLCASSNEEGAFSYNEQFFGPGTRLTVL.

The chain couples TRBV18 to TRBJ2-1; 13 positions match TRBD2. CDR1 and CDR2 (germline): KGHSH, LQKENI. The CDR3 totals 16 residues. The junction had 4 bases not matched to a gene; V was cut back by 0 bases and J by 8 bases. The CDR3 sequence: CASSPPGTSGIHEQFF. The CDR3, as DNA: TGTGCCAGCTCACCACCGGGGACTAGCGGGATTCATGAGCAGTTCTTC.

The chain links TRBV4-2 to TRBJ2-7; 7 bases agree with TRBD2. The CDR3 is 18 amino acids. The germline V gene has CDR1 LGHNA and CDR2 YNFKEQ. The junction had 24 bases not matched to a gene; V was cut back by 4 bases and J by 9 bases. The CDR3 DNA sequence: TGTGCCAGCAGCCGTCTTTTGGCGACTAGCTCTTTTGAGACCAGGCAGTACTTC. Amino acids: CASSRLLATSSFETRQYF.

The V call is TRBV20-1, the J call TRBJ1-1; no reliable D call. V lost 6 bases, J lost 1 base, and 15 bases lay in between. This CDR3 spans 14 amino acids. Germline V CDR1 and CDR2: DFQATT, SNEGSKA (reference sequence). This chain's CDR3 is CSASRRGGNTEAFF. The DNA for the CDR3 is TGCAGTGCCAGTAGAAGAGGAGGGAACACTGAAGCTTTCTTT.

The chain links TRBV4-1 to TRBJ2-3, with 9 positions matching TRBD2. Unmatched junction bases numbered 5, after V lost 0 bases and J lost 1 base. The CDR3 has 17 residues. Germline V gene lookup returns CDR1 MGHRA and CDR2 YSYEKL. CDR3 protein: CASSQEGQRGGTDTQYF. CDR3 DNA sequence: TGCGCCAGCAGCCAAGAAGGCCAGCGGGGGGGCACAGATACGCAGTATTTT.

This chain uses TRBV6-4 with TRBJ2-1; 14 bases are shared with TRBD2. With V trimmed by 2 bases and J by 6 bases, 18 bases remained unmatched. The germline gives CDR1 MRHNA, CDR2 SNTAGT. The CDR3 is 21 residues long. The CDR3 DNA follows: TGTGCCAGCAGTGACATCGAAGGATCCGGGACTAGCGGGAGATTTGGCAATGAGCAGTTCTTC. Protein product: CASSDIEGSGTSGRFGNEQFF.

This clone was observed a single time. In DNA form, the CDR3 reads TGTGCCAGCAGTTCGGGGGGGAACCCTTATATAACTGAAGCTTTCTTT. Its protein is CASSSGGNPYITEAFF. The chain has TRBV27 and TRBJ1-1; D might be TRBD1 (5 bases). Germline V gene lookup returns CDR1 MNHEY and CDR2 SMNVEV (reference sequence). Trimming stripped 4 bases from V and 5 bases from J, with 20 bases between. The CDR3 spans 16 residues.

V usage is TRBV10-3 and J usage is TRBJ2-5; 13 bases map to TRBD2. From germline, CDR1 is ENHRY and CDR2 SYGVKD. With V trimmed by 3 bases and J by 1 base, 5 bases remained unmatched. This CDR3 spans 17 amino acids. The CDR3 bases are TGTGCCATCAGTGATTCCGGGACTAGCGGGGTCCAAGAGACCCAGTACTTC. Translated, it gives CAISDSGTSGVQETQYF.

The CDR3, as DNA: TGTGCCAGCAGTGAACACGGGGGGAGCTATGGCTACACCTTC. This encodes CASSEHGGSYGYTF. This chain uses TRBV6-1 with TRBJ1-2, with D possibly TRBD1 on 5 matching bases. Germline assignment: CDR1 MNHNS and CDR2 SASEGT. Trimming removed 2 bases from V and 4 bases from J, with 11 bases in between. The CDR3 is made up of 14 amino acids.

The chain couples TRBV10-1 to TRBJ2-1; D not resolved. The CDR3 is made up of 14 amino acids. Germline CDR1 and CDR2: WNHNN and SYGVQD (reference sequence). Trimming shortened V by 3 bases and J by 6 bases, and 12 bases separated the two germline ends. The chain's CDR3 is CASSDDIRVNEQFF. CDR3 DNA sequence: TGCGCCAGCAGTGATGATATCCGCGTCAATGAGCAGTTCTTC.

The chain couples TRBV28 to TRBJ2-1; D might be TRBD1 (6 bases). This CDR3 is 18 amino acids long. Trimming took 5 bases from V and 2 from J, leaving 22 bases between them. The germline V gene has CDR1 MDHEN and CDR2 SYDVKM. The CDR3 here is CASSPPFRQANTYNEQFF. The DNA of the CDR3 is TGTGCCAGCAGTCCCCCTTTTAGACAGGCAAATACCTACAATGAGCAGTTCTTC.

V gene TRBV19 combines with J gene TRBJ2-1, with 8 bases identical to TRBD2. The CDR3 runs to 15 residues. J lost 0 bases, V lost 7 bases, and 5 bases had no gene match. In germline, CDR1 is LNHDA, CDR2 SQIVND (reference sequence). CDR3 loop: CASTPGGSSYNEQFF. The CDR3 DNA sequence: TGTGCCAGTACCCCGGGGGGGAGCTCCTACAATGAGCAGTTCTTC.

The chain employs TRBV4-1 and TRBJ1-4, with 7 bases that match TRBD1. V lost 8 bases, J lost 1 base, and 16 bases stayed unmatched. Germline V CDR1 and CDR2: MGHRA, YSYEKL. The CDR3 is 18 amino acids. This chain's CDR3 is CASARPGTAPRTNEKLFF. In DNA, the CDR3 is TGCGCCAGCGCGCGTCCCGGGACAGCACCGAGAACTAATGAAAAACTGTTTTTT.

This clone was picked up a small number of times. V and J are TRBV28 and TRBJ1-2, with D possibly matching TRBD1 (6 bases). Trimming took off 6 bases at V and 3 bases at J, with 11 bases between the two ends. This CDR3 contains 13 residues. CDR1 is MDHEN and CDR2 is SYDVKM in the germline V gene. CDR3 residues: CASRDTGYYGYTF. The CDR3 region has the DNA TGTGCCAGCAGGGACACAGGGTACTATGGCTACACCTTC.

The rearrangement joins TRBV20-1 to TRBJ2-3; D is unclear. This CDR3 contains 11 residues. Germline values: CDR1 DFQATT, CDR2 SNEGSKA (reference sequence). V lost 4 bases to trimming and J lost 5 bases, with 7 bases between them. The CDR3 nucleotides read TGCAGTGCTACCCCTTTAGATACGCAGTATTTT. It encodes CSATPLDTQYF.

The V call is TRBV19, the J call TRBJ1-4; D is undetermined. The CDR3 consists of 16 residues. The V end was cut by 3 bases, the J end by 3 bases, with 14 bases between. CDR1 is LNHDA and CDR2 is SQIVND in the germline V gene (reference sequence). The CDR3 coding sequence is TGTGCCAGTAGTATCATACCCTGGCTGGCTAATGAAAAACTGTTTTTT. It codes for CASSIIPWLANEKLFF.

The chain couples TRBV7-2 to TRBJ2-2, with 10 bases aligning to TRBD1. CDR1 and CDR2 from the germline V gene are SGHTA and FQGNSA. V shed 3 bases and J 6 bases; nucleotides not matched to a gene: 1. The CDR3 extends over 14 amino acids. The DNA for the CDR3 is TGTGCCAGCAGCTTGGACAGGGGGGCCGGGGAGCTGTTTTTT. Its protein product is CASSLDRGAGELFF.

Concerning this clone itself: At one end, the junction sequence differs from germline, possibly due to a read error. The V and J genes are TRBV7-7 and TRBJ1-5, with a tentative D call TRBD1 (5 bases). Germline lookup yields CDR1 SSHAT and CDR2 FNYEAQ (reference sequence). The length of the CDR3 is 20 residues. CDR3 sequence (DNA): TGTGCTAGCAGCTTGAAGCACAGGAAAATGGGACTGGATAGCAATCAGCCCCAGCATTTT. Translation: CASSLKHRKMGLDSNQPQHF.

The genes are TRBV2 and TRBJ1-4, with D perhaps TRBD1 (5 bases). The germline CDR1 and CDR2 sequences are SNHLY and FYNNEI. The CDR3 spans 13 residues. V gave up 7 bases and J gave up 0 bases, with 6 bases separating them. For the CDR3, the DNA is TGTGCCAGCACGACAGCAACTAATGAAAAACTGTTTTTT. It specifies CASTTATNEKLFF.

CDR3 in DNA: TGTGCCACCAGTGATCCTCTAGCGGGTCCTTCCAATGAGCAGTTCTTC. Translation: CATSDPLAGPSNEQFF. The chain combines TRBV24-1 with TRBJ2-1; 8 bases line up with TRBD2. CDR3 size: 16 residues. Germline values: CDR1 KGHDR, CDR2 SFDVKD. J lost 6 bases, V lost 3 bases, and 9 bases had no gene match.